These T cell receptor beta chains were read from a single sample in a study of blood T cell repertoires in COVID-19. Libraries were prepared by immunoSEQ multiplex PCR; TCRdb keeps only in-frame clonotypes and omits some of them. The sample has 120,000 to 150,000 clones, around 90% seen once. Material for sequencing was peripheral blood. The source is a man aged 55 to 70 with active or convalescent COVID-19. The CDR3 runs from the conserved cysteine through the conserved F or W. A D gene is named only where the DNA matches it firmly. Some rows have no size entry. The others give once, few or many, or a class for an expanded clone.

- TRBJ1-5 - TRBV6-5 TGTGCCAGCAGGTCCGCACAGGGATCGGGTCAGCCCCAGCATTTT CASRSAQGSGQPQHF
- TRBJ2-7 TRBD1 TRBV28 TGTGCCAGCAGTCGTCCGGGACAGGGAGCCTACGAGCAGTACTTC CASSRPGQGAYEQYF
once TRBJ2-1 - TRBV6-5 TGTGCCAGCAGCTTGAGATCCTACAATGAGCAGTTCTTC CASSLRSYNEQFF
once TRBJ2-7 TRBD1 TRBV7-9 TGTGCCAGCAGCCGCCCGGGACAGGGTCGCTACGAGCAGTACTTC CASSRPGQGRYEQYF
- TRBJ1-1 TRBD1 TRBV6-2/TRBV6-3 TGTGCCAGCAGACCTGACGGGACAGGGCGGACTGAAGCTTTCTTT CASRPDGTGRTEAFF
- TRBJ1-5 - TRBV28 TGTGCCAGCAGTTTGTACAGCTCTCGCAATCAGCCCCAGCATTTT CASSLYSSRNQPQHF
once TRBJ1-6 - TRBV9 TGTGCCAGCAGCGTAGAGGCCGGGGAGGTTTCACCCCTCCACTTT CASSVEAGEVSPLHF
- TRBJ1-4 - TRBV5-8 TGTGCCAGCAGTTCTGAGGGACTCATGGGGGAAAAACTGTTTTTT CASSSEGLMGEKLFF
- TRBJ1-2 - TRBV7-9 TGTGCCGCGGAAGCCGGGGGCTATGGCTACACCTTC CAAEAGGYGYTF
- TRBJ2-2 - TRBV9 TGTGCCAGCATGCCGGGACTGGTCACCGGGGAGCTGTTTTTT CASMPGLVTGELFF
- TRBJ1-3 - TRBV4-1 TGCGCCAGCAGCCAAGAGGGCGTGGGCCACTCTGGAAACACCATATATTTT CASSQEGVGHSGNTIYF
- TRBJ2-3 TRBD1 TRBV6-6 TGTGCCAGCAGGCCCCAGGGGGGCACAGATACGCAGTATTTT CASRPQGGTDTQYF
- TRBJ2-1 - TRBV5-6 TGTGCCAGCAGCTTGTTCATTTCCAGGGGCAATGAGCAGTTCTTC CASSLFISRGNEQFF
- TRBJ2-5 - TRBV7-9 TGTGCCAGCAGCCCCACAGGGCCGGAGACCCAGTACTTC CASSPTGPETQYF
once TRBJ2-5 - TRBV6-5 TGTGCCAGCAGTTACGGGGGCAGGACCGAGACCCAGTACTTC CASSYGGRTETQYF
- TRBJ2-3 - TRBV10-3 TGTGCCACGTTGGACTCAGGCACAGATACGCAGTATTTT CATLDSGTDTQYF
- TRBJ2-5 TRBD1 TRBV28 TGTGCCAGCAGTCTAGGACAGGGAGTGAAGACCCAGTACTTC CASSLGQGVKTQYF
- TRBJ2-1 - TRBV3-1/TRBV3-2 TGTGCCAGCAGCCCAAGATTGGACTCCCGGCATGAGCAGTTCTTC CASSPRLDSRHEQFF
few TRBJ2-7 - TRBV11-2 TGTGCCAGCAGCTCCAGGGGTGTGGACTCCTACGAGCAGTACTTC CASSSRGVDSYEQYF
once TRBJ1-3 TRBD1 TRBV6-6 TGTGCCAGCACCCCCTCCGGGACAGGGGGAAACACCATATATTTT CASTPSGTGGNTIYF
- TRBJ1-2 - TRBV9 TGTGCCAGCAGCGTAGGCGGGGCTAACTATGGCTACACCTTC CASSVGGANYGYTF
- TRBJ2-7 - TRBV5-4 TGTGCCACCCGGGACGGGACTTCCTACGAGCAGTACTTC CATRDGTSYEQYF
- TRBJ2-1 - TRBV5-1 TGCGCCAGCAGCCCCGCCTCTAGCCCATACAATGAGCAGTTCTTC CASSPASSPYNEQFF
- TRBJ1-1 TRBD1 TRBV5-4 TGTGCCAGCAGCGCTGACAGGGGGCGCCGGTTTCGTGGGACTGAAGCTTTCTTT CASSADRGRRFRGTEAFF